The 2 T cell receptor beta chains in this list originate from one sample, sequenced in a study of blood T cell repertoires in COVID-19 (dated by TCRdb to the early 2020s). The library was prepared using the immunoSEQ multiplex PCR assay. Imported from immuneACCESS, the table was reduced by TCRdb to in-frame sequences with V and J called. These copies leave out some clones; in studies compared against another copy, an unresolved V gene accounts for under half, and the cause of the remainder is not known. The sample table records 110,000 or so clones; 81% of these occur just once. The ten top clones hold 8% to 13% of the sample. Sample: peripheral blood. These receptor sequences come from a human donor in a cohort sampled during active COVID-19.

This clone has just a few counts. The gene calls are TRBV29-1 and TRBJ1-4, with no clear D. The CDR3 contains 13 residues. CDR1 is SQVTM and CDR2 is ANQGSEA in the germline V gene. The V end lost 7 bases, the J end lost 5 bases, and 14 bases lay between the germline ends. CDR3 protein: CSAGKSPNEKLFF. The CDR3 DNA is TGCAGCGCCGGGAAGTCCCCAAATGAAAAACTGTTTTTT.

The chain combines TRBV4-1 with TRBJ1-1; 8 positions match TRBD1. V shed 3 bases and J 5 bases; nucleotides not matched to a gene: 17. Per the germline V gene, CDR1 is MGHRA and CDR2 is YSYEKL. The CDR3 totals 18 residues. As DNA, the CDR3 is TGCGCCAGCAGCCACCCGTCGGCAGGGGGCGGTCCGGGAACTGAAGCTTTCTTT. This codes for CASSHPSAGGGPGTEAFF.